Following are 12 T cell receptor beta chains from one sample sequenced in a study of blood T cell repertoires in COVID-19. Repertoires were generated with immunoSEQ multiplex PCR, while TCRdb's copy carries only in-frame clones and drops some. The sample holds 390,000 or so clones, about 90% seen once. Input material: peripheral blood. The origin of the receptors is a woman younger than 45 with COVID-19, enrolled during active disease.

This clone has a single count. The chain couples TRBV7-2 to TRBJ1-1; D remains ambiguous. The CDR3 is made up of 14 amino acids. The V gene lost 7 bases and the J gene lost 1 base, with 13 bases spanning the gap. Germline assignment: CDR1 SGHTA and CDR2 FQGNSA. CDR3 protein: CASTQAGWNTEAFF. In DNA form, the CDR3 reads TGTGCCAGCACCCAGGCAGGCTGGAACACTGAAGCTTTCTTT. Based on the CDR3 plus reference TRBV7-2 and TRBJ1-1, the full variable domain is GAGVSQSPSNKVTEKGKDVELRCDPISGHTALYWYRQSLGQGLEFLIYFQGNSAPDKSGLPSDRFSAERTGGSVSTLTIQRTQQEDSAVYLCASTQAGWNTEAFFGQGTRLTVV.

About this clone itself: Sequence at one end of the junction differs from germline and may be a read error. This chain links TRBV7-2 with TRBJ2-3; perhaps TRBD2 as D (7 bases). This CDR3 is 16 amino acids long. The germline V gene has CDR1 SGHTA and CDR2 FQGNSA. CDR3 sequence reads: CASSLAGGPGTDTQYF. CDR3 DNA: TGTGCCAGCAGCCTAGCCGGGGGGCCGGGCACAGATACGCAGTATTTT.

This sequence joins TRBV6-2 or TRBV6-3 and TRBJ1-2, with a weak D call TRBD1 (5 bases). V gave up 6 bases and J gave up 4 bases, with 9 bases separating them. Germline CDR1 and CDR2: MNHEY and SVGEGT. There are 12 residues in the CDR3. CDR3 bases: TGTGCCAGCAGCGAGGGACTCTATGGCTACACCTTC. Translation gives CASSEGLYGYTF.

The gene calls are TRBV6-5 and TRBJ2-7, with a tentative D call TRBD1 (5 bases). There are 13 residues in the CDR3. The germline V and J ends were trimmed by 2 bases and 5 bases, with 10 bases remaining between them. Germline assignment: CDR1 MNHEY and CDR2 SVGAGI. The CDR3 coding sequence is TGTGCCAGCAGTTACGCAGGGTGGAACGAGCAGTACTTC. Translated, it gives CASSYAGWNEQYF.

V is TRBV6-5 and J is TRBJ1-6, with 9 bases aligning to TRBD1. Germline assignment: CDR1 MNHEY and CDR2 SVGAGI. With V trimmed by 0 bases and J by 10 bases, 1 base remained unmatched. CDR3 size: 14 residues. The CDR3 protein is CASSYSGQGSPLHF. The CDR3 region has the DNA TGTGCCAGCAGTTACTCGGGACAGGGCTCACCCCTCCACTTT.

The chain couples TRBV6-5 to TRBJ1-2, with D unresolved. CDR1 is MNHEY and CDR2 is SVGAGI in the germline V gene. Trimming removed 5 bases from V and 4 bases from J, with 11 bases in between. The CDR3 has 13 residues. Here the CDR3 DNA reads TGTGCCAGCAGTACCCCGACGGGCTATGGCTACACCTTC. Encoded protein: CASSTPTGYGYTF.

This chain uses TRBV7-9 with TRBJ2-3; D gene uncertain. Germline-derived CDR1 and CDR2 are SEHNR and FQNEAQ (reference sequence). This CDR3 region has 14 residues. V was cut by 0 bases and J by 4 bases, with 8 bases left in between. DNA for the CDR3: TGTGCCAGCAGCTTAGCGATCTTAGCAGATACGCAGTATTTT. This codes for CASSLAILADTQYF.

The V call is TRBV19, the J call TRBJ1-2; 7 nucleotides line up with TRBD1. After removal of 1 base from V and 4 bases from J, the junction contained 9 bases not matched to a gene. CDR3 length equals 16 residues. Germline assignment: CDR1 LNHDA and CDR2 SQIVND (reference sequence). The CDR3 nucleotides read TGTGCCAGTAGTATAGCTGGGACAGACTCGGCCTATGGCTACACCTTC. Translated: CASSIAGTDSAYGYTF.

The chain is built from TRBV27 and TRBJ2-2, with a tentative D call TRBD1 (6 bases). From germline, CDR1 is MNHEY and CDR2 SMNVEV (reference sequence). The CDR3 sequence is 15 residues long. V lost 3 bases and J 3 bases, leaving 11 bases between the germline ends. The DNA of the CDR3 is TGTGCCAGCAGTTTCAAGGGACACTACACCGGGGAGCTGTTTTTT. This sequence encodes CASSFKGHYTGELFF.

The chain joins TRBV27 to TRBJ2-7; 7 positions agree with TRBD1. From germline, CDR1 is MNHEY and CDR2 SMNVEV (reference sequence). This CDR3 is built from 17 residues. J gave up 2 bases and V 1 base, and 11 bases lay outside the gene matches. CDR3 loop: CASSLYSPNRGAYEQYF. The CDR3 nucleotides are TGTGCCAGCAGTTTATATTCCCCAAACAGGGGCGCCTACGAGCAGTACTTC.

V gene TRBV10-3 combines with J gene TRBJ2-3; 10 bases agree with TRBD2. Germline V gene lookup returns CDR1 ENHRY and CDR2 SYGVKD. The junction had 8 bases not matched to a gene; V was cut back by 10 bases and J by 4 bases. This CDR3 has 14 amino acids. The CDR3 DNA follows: TGTGCCACCGTAGCGGGAGGAGGGTCAGATACGCAGTATTTT. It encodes CATVAGGGSDTQYF.

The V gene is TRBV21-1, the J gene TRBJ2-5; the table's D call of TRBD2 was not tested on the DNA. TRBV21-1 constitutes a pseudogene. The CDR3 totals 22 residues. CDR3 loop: CASGYTRGPVGRRRGRRETQYF. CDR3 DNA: TGTGCCAGTGGATACACGAGGGGCCCTGTCGGTAGGAGGAGGGGAAGACGGGAGACCCAGTACTTC.